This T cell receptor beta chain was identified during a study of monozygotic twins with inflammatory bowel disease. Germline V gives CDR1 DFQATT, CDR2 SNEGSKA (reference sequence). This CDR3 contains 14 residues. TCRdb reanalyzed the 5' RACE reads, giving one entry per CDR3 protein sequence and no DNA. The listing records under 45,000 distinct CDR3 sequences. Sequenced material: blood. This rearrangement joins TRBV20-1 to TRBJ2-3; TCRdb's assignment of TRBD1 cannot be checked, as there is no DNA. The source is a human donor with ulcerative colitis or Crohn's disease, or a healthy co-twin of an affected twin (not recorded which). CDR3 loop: CSAPHRGQGDTQYF.